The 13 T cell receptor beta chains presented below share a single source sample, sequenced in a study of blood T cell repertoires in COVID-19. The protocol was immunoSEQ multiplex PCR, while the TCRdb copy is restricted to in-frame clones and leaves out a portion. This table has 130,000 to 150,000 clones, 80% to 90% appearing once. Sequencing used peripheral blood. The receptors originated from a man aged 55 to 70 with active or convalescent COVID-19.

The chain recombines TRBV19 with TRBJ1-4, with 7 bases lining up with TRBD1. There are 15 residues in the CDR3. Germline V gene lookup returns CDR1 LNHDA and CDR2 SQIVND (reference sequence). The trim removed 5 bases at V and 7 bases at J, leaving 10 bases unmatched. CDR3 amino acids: CASSVYRGESEKLFF. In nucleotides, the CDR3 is TGTGCCAGTAGTGTGTACAGGGGTGAATCTGAAAAACTGTTTTTT.

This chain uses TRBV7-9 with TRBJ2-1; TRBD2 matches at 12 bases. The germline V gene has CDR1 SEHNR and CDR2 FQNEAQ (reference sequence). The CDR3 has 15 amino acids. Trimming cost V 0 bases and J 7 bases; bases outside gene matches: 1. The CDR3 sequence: CASSLAGTSGNEQFF. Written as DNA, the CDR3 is TGTGCCAGCAGCTTAGCCGGGACTAGCGGGAATGAGCAGTTCTTC.

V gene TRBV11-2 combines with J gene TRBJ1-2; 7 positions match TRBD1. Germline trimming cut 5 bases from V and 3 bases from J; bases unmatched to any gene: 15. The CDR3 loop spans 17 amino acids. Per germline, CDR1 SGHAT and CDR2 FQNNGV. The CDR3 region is CASSPTYRGRSDYGYTF. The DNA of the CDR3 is TGTGCCAGCAGCCCGACCTACAGGGGCAGAAGCGACTATGGCTACACCTTC.

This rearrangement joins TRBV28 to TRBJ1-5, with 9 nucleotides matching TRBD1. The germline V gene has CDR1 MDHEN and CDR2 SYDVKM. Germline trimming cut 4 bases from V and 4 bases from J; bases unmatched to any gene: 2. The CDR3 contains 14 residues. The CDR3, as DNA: TGTGCCAGCAGTTCTGGGACAGGGAATCAGCCCCAGCATTTT. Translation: CASSSGTGNQPQHF.

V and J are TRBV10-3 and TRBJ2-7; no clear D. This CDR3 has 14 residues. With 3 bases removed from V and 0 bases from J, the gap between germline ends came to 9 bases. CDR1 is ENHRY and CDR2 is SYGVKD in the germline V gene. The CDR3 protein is CAISDSQTSYEQYF. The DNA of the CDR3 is TGTGCCATCAGTGATTCACAGACCTCCTACGAGCAGTACTTC.

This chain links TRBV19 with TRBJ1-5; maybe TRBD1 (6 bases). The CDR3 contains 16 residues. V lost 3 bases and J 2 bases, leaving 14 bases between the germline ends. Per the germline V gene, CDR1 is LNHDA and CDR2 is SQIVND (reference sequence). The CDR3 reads CASSIQGRSGNQPQHF. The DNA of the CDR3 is TGTGCCAGTAGTATTCAGGGGCGGTCGGGCAATCAGCCCCAGCATTTT.

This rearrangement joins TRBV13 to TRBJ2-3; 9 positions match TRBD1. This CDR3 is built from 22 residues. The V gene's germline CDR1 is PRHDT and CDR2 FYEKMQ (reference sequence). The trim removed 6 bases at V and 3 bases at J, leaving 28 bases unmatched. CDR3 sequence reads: CASRLRSGLGTGSTKYTDTQYF. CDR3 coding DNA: TGTGCCAGCAGGTTAAGGTCCGGTCTCGGGACAGGGTCCACTAAGTATACAGATACGCAGTATTTT. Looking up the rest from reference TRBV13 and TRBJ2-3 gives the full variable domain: AAGVIQSPRHLIKEKRETATLKCYPIPRHDTVYWYQQGPGQDPQFLISFYEKMQSDKGSIPDRFSAQQFSDYHSELNMSSLELGDSALYFCASRLRSGLGTGSTKYTDTQYFGPGTRLTVL.

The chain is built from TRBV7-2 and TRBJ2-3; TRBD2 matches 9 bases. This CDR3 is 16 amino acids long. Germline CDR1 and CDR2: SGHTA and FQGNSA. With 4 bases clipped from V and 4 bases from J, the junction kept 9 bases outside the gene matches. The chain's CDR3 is CASSSLGLALADTQYF. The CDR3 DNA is TGTGCCAGCAGCTCGCTCGGACTAGCGCTCGCAGATACGCAGTATTTT.

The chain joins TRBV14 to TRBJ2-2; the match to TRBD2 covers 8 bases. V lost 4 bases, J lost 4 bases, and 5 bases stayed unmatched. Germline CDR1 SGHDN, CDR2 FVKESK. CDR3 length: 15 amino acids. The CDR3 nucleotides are TGTGCCAGCAGCCCCACTAGCGGACCCACCGGGGAGCTGTTTTTT. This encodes CASSPTSGPTGELFF.

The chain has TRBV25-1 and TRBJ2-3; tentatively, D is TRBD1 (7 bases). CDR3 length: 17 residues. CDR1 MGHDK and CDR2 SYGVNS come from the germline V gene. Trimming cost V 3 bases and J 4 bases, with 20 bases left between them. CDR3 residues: CASSDGQGGFVADTQYF. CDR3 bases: TGTGCCAGCAGTGACGGGCAGGGGGGTTTTGTGGCAGATACGCAGTATTTT. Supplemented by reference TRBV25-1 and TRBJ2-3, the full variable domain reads EADIYQTPRYLVIGTGKKITLECSQTMGHDKMYWYQQDPGMELHLIHYSYGVNSTEKGDLSSESTVSRIRTEHFPLTLESARPSHTSQYLCASSDGQGGFVADTQYFGPGTRLTVL.

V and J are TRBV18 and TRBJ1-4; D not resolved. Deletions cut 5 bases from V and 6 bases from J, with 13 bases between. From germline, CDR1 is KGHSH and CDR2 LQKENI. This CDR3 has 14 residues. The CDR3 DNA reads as TGTGCCAGCTCAATGGCGGGGTTTGATGAAAAACTGTTTTTT. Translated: CASSMAGFDEKLFF.

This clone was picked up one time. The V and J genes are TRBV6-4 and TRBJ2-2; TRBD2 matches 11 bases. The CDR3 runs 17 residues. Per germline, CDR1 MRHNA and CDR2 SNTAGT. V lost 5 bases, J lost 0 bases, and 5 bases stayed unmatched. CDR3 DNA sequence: TGTGCCAGCAGTAAGACTAGCGGGATTTCGAACACCGGGGAGCTGTTTTTT. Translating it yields CASSKTSGISNTGELFF.

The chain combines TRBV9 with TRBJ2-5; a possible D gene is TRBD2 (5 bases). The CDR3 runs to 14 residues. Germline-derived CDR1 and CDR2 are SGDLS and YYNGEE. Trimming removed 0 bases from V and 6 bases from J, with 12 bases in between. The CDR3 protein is CASSVDLGRKTQYF. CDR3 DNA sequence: TGTGCCAGCAGCGTAGACTTAGGGAGAAAGACCCAGTACTTC. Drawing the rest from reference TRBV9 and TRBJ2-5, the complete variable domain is DSGVTQTPKHLITATGQRVTLRCSPRSGDLSVYWYQQSLDQGLQFLIQYYNGEERAKGNILERFSAQQFPDLHSELNLSSLELGDSALYFCASSVDLGRKTQYFGPGTRLLVL.